The 8 T cell receptor beta chains listed next were all sequenced from one sample in a study of cytomegalovirus exposure and HLA in healthy donors. It was with 60 Vbeta and 13 Jbeta primers that the PCR ran. Some clones are missing from TCRdb's copy, which holds only in-frame ones; the method was immunoSEQ multiplex PCR. The sample has approximately 89,000 clones; under 80% are singletons. Sequencing used PBMCs. These receptor sequences come from a male donor in good health and CMV-seronegative.

V and J are TRBV10-1 and TRBJ1-1; D is undetermined. The CDR3 extends over 13 amino acids. Germline loops: CDR1 WNHNN, CDR2 SYGVQD (reference sequence). V lost 4 bases, J lost 4 bases, and 10 bases lay in between. CDR3 coding DNA: TGCGCCAGCAGTGGAGGGATTGGCACTGAAGCTTTCTTT. Protein product: CASSGGIGTEAFF.

The chain combines TRBV10-3 with TRBJ2-3; a possible D gene is TRBD1 (5 bases). The CDR3 has 12 residues. Trimming shortened V by 4 bases and J by 5 bases, and 7 bases separated the two germline ends. Germline V gene lookup returns CDR1 ENHRY and CDR2 SYGVKD. DNA for the CDR3: TGTGCCATCAGTGCGACAGTAGATACGCAGTATTTT. Protein: CAISATVDTQYF.

The chain joins TRBV14 to TRBJ2-5; 12 positions agree with TRBD2. The DNA end is a closer match to TRBJ2-7, so the J assignment may be wrong. CDR3 size: 17 residues. The V gene's germline CDR1 is SGHDN and CDR2 FVKESK. In DNA, the CDR3 is TGTGCCAGCAGCCAAATAACTAGCGGGAGGCAAACCTACGAGCAGTACTTC. This codes for CASSQITSGRQTYEQYF.

This clone was seen more than once but under ten times. The chain combines TRBV5-1 with TRBJ2-3; no clear D gene. Trimming shortened V by 2 bases and J by 3 bases, and 13 bases separated the two germline ends. The CDR3 spans 15 residues. Germline V gene lookup returns CDR1 SGHRS and CDR2 YFSETQ. CDR3 DNA sequence: TGCGCCAGCAGCTTTGTGACGGTCGGGACAGATACGCAGTATTTT. Its protein is CASSFVTVGTDTQYF.

This clone has a handful of counts. V is TRBV10-3 and J is TRBJ1-4; the D is unclear. CDR1 is ENHRY, CDR2 SYGVKD, per germline. The V end lost 8 bases, the J end lost 5 bases, and 6 bases lay between the germline ends. The CDR3 is 11 amino acids. The CDR3 nucleotides read TGTGCCATCGGGGAGAATGAAAAACTGTTTTTT. Amino acids: CAIGENEKLFF.

V and J are TRBV7-7 and TRBJ2-7; TRBD2 agrees at 7 bases. The V gene's germline CDR1 is SSHAT and CDR2 FNYEAQ (reference sequence). J lost 5 bases, V lost 1 base, and 14 bases had no gene match. The CDR3 length is 17 residues. The CDR3 is CASSLEANRGSLNEQYF. The CDR3, as DNA: TGTGCCAGCAGCTTAGAAGCCAATCGCGGGAGTTTAAACGAGCAGTACTTC. The full variable domain, its missing parts supplied by reference TRBV7-7 and TRBJ2-7, is GAGVSQSPRYKVTKRGQDVTLRCDPISSHATLYWYQQALGQGPEFLTYFNYEAQPDKSGLPSDRFSAERPEGSISTLTIQRTEQRDSAMYRCASSLEANRGSLNEQYFGPGTRLTVT.

This chain connects TRBV18 to TRBJ1-4, with TRBD1 matching over 8 bases. The CDR3 is 19 amino acids. Germline loops: CDR1 KGHSH, CDR2 LQKENI. V lost 4 bases and J lost 0; bases outside the gene matches: 13. The CDR3 sequence: CASSLQQGVFKTTNEKLFF. For the CDR3, the DNA is TGTGCCAGCTCACTTCAACAGGGGGTCTTTAAGACAACTAATGAAAAACTGTTTTTT.

V gene TRBV9 combines with J gene TRBJ1-2, with TRBD1 as a possible D gene (6 bases). This CDR3 contains 13 residues. Germline loops: CDR1 SGDLS, CDR2 YYNGEE. Between the trimmed V and J ends, which lost 5 bases and 4 bases, there was a span of 12 bases. The CDR3 nucleotides read TGTGCCAGCAGTATGGACAGTCCCTATGGCTACACCTTC. The encoded protein is CASSMDSPYGYTF.